Below are 4 T cell receptor beta chains sequenced from a single sample in a study of cytomegalovirus exposure and HLA in healthy donors (dated by TCRdb to the late 2010s). Receptor libraries were prepared by the immunoSEQ multiplex PCR assay. TCRdb took this table from immuneACCESS and kept in-frame rearrangements with V and J called. Such tables lack part of the clones; where checked against another copy, unresolved V genes explain under half of the gap, and the rest is unexplained. The sample table records fewer than 75,000 clones; 95% of these occur just once. About 3% of the sample is in the top ten clones. Sample: PBMCs. The receptors stem from a man aged 18 to 29 in good health and CMV-seronegative.

The chain joins TRBV7-3 to TRBJ1-1; the D is unclear. The CDR3 spans 14 residues. V was shortened by 4 bases and J by 6 bases, with 15 bases between the two germline ends. CDR1 and CDR2 from the germline V gene are SGHTA and FQGTGA. The CDR3 nucleotides are TGTGCCAGCAGCTCGGACGGGGTAGGCCCTGAAGCTTTCTTT. This translates into CASSSDGVGPEAFF.

The chain has TRBV30 and TRBJ1-2; 9 bases align to TRBD1. This CDR3 is built from 12 residues. Germline trimming cut 3 bases from V and 5 bases from J; bases unmatched to any gene: 1. Germline loops: CDR1 GTSNPN, CDR2 SVGIG (reference sequence). The CDR3, as DNA: TGTGCCTGGAGGACAGGGGGGTATGGCTACACCTTC. Its protein product is CAWRTGGYGYTF.

The rearrangement joins TRBV6-1 to TRBJ1-2; 7 bases map to TRBD1. V lost 3 bases and J lost 5; bases outside the gene matches: 12. Germline V gene data show CDR1 as MNHNS and CDR2 as SASEGT. CDR3 length equals 16 residues. CDR3 coding DNA: TGTGCCAGCAGTGAGCTCTTGGGGACAGACCTATATGGCTACACCTTC. Encoded protein: CASSELLGTDLYGYTF.

V is TRBV7-3 and J is TRBJ2-6, with D possibly matching TRBD2 (6 bases). Germline values: CDR1 SGHTA, CDR2 FQGTGA. The V gene lost 5 bases and the J gene lost 3 bases, with 11 bases spanning the gap. This CDR3 has 15 amino acids. The CDR3 DNA follows: TGTGCCAGCAGCCTCGGGGGAGGTGGGGCCAACGTCCTGACTTTC. Encoded protein: CASSLGGGGANVLTF.